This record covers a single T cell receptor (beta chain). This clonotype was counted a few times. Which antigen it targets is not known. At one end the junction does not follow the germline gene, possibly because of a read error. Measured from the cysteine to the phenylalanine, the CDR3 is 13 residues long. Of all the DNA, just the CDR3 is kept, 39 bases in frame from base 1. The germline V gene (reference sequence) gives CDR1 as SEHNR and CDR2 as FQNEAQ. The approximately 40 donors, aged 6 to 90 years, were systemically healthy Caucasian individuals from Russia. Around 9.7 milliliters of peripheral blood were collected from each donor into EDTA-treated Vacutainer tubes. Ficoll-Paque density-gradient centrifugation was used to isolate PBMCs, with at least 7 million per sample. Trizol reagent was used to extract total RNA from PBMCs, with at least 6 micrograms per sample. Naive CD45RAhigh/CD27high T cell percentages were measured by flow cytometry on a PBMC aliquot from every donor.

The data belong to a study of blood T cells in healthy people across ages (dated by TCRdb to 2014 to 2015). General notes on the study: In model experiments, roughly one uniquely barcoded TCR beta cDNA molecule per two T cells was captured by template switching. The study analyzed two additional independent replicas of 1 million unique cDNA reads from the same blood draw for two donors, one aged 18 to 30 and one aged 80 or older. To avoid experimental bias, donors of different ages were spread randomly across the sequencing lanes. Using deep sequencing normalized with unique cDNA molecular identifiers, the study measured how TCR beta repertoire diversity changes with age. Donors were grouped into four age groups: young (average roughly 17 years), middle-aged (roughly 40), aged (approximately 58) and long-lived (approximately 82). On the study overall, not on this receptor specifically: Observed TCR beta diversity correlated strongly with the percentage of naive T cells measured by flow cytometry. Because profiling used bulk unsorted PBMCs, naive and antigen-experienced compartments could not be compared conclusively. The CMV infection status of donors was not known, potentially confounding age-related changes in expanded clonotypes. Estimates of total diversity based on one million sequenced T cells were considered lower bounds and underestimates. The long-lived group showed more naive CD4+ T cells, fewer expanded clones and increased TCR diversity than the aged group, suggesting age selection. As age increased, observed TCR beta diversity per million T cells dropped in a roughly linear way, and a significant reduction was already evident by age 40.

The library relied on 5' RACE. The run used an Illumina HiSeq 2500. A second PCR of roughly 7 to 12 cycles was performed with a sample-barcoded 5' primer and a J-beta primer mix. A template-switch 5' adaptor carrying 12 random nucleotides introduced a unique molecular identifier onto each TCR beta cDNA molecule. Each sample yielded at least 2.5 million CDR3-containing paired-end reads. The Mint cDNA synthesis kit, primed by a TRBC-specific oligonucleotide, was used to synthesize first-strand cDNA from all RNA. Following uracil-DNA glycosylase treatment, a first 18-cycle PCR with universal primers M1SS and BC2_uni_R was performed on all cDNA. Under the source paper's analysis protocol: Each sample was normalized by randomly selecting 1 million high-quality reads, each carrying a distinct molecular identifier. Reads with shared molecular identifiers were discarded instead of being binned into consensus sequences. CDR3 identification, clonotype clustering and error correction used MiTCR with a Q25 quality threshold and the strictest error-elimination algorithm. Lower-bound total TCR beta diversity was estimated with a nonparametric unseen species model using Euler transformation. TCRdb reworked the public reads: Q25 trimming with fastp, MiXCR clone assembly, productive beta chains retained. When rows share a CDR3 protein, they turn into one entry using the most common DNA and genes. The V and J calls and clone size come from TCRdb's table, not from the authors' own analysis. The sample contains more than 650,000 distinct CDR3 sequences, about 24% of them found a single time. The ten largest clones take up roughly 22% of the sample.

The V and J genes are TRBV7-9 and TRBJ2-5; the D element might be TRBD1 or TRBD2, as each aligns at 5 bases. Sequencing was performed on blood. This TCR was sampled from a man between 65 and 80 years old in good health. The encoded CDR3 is CATSPMGPETQYF. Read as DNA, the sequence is TGTGCCACCAGCCCAATGGGACCAGAGACCCAGTACTTC.